The T cell receptor (beta chain) described here comes from a study of T cell repertoires in cytomegalovirus infection. Overall study context: Public TCR beta signature analysis indicated the presence of both CMV infection and matching HLA type.

Broader study findings: It was HLA-C-restricted CMV-specific TCR beta clonotypes that dominated the response ex vivo. Cumulated frequencies of public TCR beta families served to identify carriers of CMV plus the relevant HLA.

Germline lookup yields CDR1 KGHSH and CDR2 LQKENI. Trimming removed 0 bases at V and 4 bases at J, with 7 bases between. The CDR3 extends over 13 amino acids. TCRdb re-called the reads with MiXCR, one entry per CDR3 protein. Of around 740,000 distinct CDR3 sequences listed, 35% were seen once; the top ten hold more than 2.5%. On this clonotype itself: What it recognizes is unknown.

The sequenced sample was PBMCs. The receptor's source is a human donor in good health (CMV status not recorded). Some clones in this sample may be carry-over from other donors' samples. J is TRBJ2-7 and V is TRBV18; perhaps D is TRBD1 or TRBD2 (5 bases each). The CDR3 coding sequence is TGTGCCAGCTCACCACCGGGACCGTACGAGCAGTACTTC. Protein product: CASSPPGPYEQYF.